One sample yielded the 18 T cell receptor beta chains listed below, sequenced in a study of cytomegalovirus exposure and HLA in healthy donors. It was with 60 Vbeta and 13 Jbeta primers that the PCR ran. Profiled with immunoSEQ multiplex PCR; TCRdb holds only in-frame clones, not every one. The table records more than 85,000 clones, roughly 63% of them present only once. Sequenced: PBMCs. The receptors here all came from a woman in her 30s in good health and CMV-seronegative.

This chain joins TRBV5-6 and TRBJ2-2, with 9 bases matching TRBD2. The V segment lost 4 bases and the J segment 7 bases; nucleotides outside the gene matches: 8. CDR3 length: 15 amino acids. Germline V lookup: CDR1 SGHDT, CDR2 YYEEEE. The CDR3 region is CASSLSGSVVGELFF. DNA of the CDR3: TGTGCCAGCAGCCTTAGCGGGAGTGTTGTCGGGGAGCTGTTTTTT.

This clone has just one count. J is TRBJ2-3 and V is TRBV4-3, with TRBD2 identical over 12 bases. From germline, CDR1 is LGHNA and CDR2 YSLEER. J gave up 9 bases and V 4 bases, and 14 bases lay outside the gene matches. This CDR3 is built from 17 residues. CDR3 DNA: TGCGCCAGCAGCCGGCCTCGACTAGCGGGAGTAGTAGAAACGCAGTATTTT. This sequence encodes CASSRPRLAGVVETQYF.

A few counts support this clone. The DNA is left out, because the CDR3 cannot be placed on it with certainty; the CDR3 is given as TCRdb lists it. The gene calls are TRBV6-1 and TRBJ2-2; the table gives TRBD1 as D, unverified against the DNA. The length of the CDR3 is 13 amino acids, counting both ends. In germline, CDR1 is MNHNS, CDR2 SASEGT. CDR3 region: CASILDRGGELFF.

The gene calls are TRBV4-1 and TRBJ2-7, with 7 bases that match TRBD1. V lost 4 bases to trimming and J lost 0 bases; unmatched junction nucleotides: 9. CDR3 length: 16 amino acids. In germline, CDR1 is MGHRA, CDR2 YSYEKL. The CDR3: CASSLSSGQSSYEQYF. For the CDR3, the DNA is TGCGCCAGCAGCCTTTCCTCGGGACAGAGCTCCTACGAGCAGTACTTC.

This clone has a handful of counts. The V call is TRBV18, the J call TRBJ1-3; the D is unclear. The CDR3 sequence is 13 residues long. Germline V CDR1 and CDR2: KGHSH, LQKENI. V was cut by 8 bases and J by 1 base, with 9 bases left in between. The CDR3 is CASLGASGNTIYF. The CDR3 DNA reads as TGTGCCAGCCTGGGCGCGTCTGGAAACACCATATATTTT.

The chain uses TRBV19 and TRBJ1-5; 10 bases are shared with TRBD1. CDR1 and CDR2 from the germline V gene are LNHDA and SQIVND (reference sequence). After removal of 6 bases from V and 5 bases from J, the junction contained 7 bases not matched to a gene. CDR3 length equals 15 residues. CDR3 nucleotide sequence: TGTGCCAGTAGCCCGACAGGGGGCAACTATCAGCCCCAGCATTTT. Amino acid sequence: CASSPTGGNYQPQHF.

The V call is TRBV6-1, the J call TRBJ2-7, with 9 bases matching TRBD1. The CDR3 has 18 amino acids. Per the germline V gene, CDR1 is MNHNS and CDR2 is SASEGT. After removal of 4 bases from V and 5 bases from J, the junction contained 18 bases not matched to a gene. CDR3 loop: CASSASVTGGALIHEQYF. The DNA of the CDR3 is TGTGCCAGCAGTGCTTCCGTAACAGGGGGCGCCTTGATACACGAGCAGTACTTC.

V and J are TRBV13 and TRBJ2-7; the match to TRBD2 covers 10 bases. The CDR3 contains 15 residues. Per germline, CDR1 PRHDT and CDR2 FYEKMQ (reference sequence). V gave up 3 bases and J gave up 7 bases; unmatched junction bases: 9. The chain's CDR3 is CASSLKREGLGEQYF. DNA for the CDR3: TGTGCCAGCAGCTTGAAGCGGGAGGGCTTGGGTGAGCAGTACTTC.

DNA for the CDR3: TGTGCCAGCTCACCAGAGATGTCCTATAATTCACCCCTCCACTTT. This translates into CASSPEMSYNSPLHF. The chain is built from TRBV18 and TRBJ1-6, with D uncertain. The V end lost 2 bases, the J end lost 1 base, and 6 bases lay between the germline ends. The CDR3 spans 15 residues. Germline CDR1 KGHSH, CDR2 LQKENI.

The rearrangement uses TRBV9 and TRBJ1-2; 7 nucleotides match TRBD1. The CDR3 length is 13 residues. CDR1 and CDR2 from the germline V gene are SGDLS and YYNGEE. Trimming at V came to 3 bases and at J to 3 bases, leaving 2 bases not matched to a gene. The CDR3 sequence: CASSGTGHYGYTF. The CDR3 nucleotides read TGTGCCAGCAGCGGGACAGGTCACTATGGCTACACCTTC. Together with reference TRBV9 and TRBJ1-2, the CDR3 gives the full variable domain: DSGVTQTPKHLITATGQRVTLRCSPRSGDLSVYWYQQSLDQGLQFLIQYYNGEERAKGNILERFSAQQFPDLHSELNLSSLELGDSALYFCASSGTGHYGYTFGSGTRLTVV.

The table lists this clone with a count of one. The CDR3 spells CASAGEGNTEAFF. In DNA, the CDR3 is TGTGCCAGCGCAGGGGAGGGGAACACTGAAGCTTTCTTT. The V gene is TRBV2, the J gene TRBJ1-1, with D maybe TRBD1 (6 bases). This CDR3 spans 13 amino acids. CDR1 SNHLY and CDR2 FYNNEI come from the germline V gene. V gave up 8 bases and J gave up 1 base, with 11 bases separating them.

In this sample, this clone turned up a few times. The chain joins TRBV27 to TRBJ1-1; 7 nucleotides align to TRBD1. Trimming removed 3 bases from V and 3 bases from J; junction bases left unmatched: 4. The CDR3 has 14 residues. Germline-derived CDR1 and CDR2 are MNHEY and SMNVEV (reference sequence). The DNA for the CDR3 is TGTGCCAGCAGTTTCCAAACAGGGGACACTGAAGCTTTCTTT. Its translation: CASSFQTGDTEAFF.

The chain carries TRBV11-2 and TRBJ2-1; 8 bases map to TRBD2. Germline CDR1 and CDR2: SGHAT and FQNNGV. V lost 8 bases and J lost 7; bases outside the gene matches: 7. CDR3 size: 13 residues. The CDR3 DNA reads TGTGCCAGCCGACGTGTAGCGGGAAATGAGCAGTTCTTC. Translating gives CASRRVAGNEQFF.

The CDR3 bases are TGTGCCAGCATGGGCGCTTCTAACTATGGCTACACCTTC. Protein sequence: CASMGASNYGYTF. The V and J genes are TRBV6-7 and TRBJ1-2; no clear D. TRBV6-7 falls under the ORF class, with uncertain function. This CDR3 region has 13 residues. Deletions cut 7 bases from V and 0 bases from J, with 9 bases between.

The rearrangement links TRBV6-6 to TRBJ1-2, with D hard to call. V was cut by 4 bases and J by 8 bases, with 5 bases left in between. There are 10 residues in the CDR3. Per germline, CDR1 MNHNY and CDR2 SVGAGI (reference sequence). CDR3 loop: CASSSVGYTF. CDR3 DNA: TGTGCCAGCAGTTCCGTAGGCTACACCTTC.

The sample holds one count of this clone. Here the CDR3 reads CASSDRQRYGYTF. As DNA, the CDR3 is TGTGCCAGCAGCGATAGACAGCGCTATGGCTACACCTTC. The chain uses TRBV9 and TRBJ1-2, with D possibly being TRBD1 (5 bases). CDR1 is SGDLS, CDR2 YYNGEE, per germline. V was cut by 3 bases and J by 4 bases, with 10 bases left in between. The CDR3 consists of 13 residues.

The chain links TRBV27 to TRBJ1-6, with D unresolved. The germline V and J ends were trimmed by 3 bases and 8 bases, with 11 bases remaining between them. This CDR3 comprises 14 residues. Germline V gene data show CDR1 as MNHEY and CDR2 as SMNVEV (reference sequence). CDR3: CASSFPAADSPLHF. CDR3 bases: TGTGCCAGCAGTTTCCCCGCGGCTGATTCACCCCTCCACTTT.

This clone was seen only a few times. The chain employs TRBV27 and TRBJ2-7; 10 bases align to TRBD1. CDR1 is MNHEY, CDR2 SMNVEV, per germline (reference sequence). The trim removed 3 bases at V and 6 bases at J, leaving 5 bases unmatched. CDR3 length equals 14 residues. The CDR3 coding sequence is TGTGCCAGCAGTTTCACCGGGACAGGGGCCGAGCAGTACTTC. Residues: CASSFTGTGAEQYF.